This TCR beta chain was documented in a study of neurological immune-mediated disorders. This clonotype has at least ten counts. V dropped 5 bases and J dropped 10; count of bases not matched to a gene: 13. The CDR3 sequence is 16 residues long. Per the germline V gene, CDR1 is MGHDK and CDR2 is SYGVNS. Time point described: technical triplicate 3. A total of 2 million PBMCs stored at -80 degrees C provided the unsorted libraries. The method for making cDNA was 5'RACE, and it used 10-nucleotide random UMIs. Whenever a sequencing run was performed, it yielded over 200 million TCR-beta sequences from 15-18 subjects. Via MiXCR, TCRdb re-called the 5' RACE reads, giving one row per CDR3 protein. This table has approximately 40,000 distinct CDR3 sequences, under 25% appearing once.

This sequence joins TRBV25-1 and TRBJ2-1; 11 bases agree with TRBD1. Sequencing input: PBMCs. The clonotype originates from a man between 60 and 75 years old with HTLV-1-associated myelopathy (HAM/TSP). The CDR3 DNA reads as TGTGCCAGCAGTCCCTTCGGGACAGGGGGACAATGGGAGCAGTTCTTC. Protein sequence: CASSPFGTGGQWEQFF.